This T cell receptor beta chain derives from a study of beta chain features in type 1 diabetes. In regard to this clone: No antigen is known for it.

Study-wide points: TCRB CDR3 length was moderately but significantly reduced in all four CD4+ subsets of Type 1 diabetes patients. Reduced insertions and increased deletions marked VDJ junctions in type 1 diabetes patients.

The whole isolated RNA underwent reverse transcription, so sequencing captured expressed TCRB transcripts. Produced via immunoSEQ multiplex PCR; TCRdb's table is partial and in-frame only. This table has hundreds of thousands of clones, roughly an eighth appearing once. The V end lost 5 bases, the J end lost 7 bases, and 11 bases lay between the germline ends. The CDR3 is 12 amino acids. Germline values: CDR1 SEHNR, CDR2 FQNEAQ (reference sequence). The clonotype originates from a man between 18 and 35 years old with type 1 diabetes. The sequenced sample was naive CD4+ T cells from blood. V gene TRBV7-9 combines with J gene TRBJ1-2; D is unresolved. As DNA, the CDR3 is TGTGCCAGCAGCCGTGGGTTCTCTGGCTACACCTTC. It specifies CASSRGFSGYTF.